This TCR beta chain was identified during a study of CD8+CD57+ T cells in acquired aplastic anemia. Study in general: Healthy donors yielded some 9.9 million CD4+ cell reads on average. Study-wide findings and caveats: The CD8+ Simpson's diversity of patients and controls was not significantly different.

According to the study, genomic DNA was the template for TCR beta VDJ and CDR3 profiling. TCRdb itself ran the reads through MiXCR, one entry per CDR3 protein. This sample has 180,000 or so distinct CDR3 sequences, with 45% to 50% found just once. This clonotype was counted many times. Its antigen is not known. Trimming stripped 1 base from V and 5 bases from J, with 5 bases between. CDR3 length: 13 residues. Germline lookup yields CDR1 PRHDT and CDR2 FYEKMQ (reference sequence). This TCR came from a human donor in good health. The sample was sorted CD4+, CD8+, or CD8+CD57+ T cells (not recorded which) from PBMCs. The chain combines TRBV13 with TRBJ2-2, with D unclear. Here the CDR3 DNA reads TGTGCCAGCAGCTTAGTCGGGACCGGGGAGCTGTTTTTT. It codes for CASSLVGTGELFF.